This is a list of T cell receptor beta chains from one sample in a study of blood T cell repertoires in COVID-19. Profiling relied on immunoSEQ multiplex PCR, and the TCRdb table lists in-frame clones only, not all of them. The sample yields approximately 300,000 clones, nearly 90% seen once. Sample: PBMCs or T cells enriched from blood (not recorded which). Every receptor here comes from a young woman who had recovered from COVID-19. The CDR3 runs from the conserved cysteine through the conserved F or W. Each record gives: clone size, V gene, D gene, J gene, CDR3 protein, CDR3 DNA. D genes are given only for firm matches. The listing skips clone size in some rows; elsewhere it reads once, few, many or a size class.

.	TRBV6-5	.	TRBJ2-7	CAGGWESYEQYF	TGTGCCGGTGGTTGGGAGTCGTACGAGCAGTACTTC
.	TRBV13	.	TRBJ2-7	CASSLVGEEYEQYF	TGTGCCAGCAGCTTAGTAGGGGAAGAATACGAGCAGTACTTC
.	TRBV7-3	.	TRBJ2-5	CASRLAASQTQYF	TGTGCCAGCAGGTTAGCGGCATCTCAGACCCAGTACTTC
.	TRBV5-4	TRBD2	TRBJ2-7	CASSLSVAGGYEQYF	TGTGCCAGCAGCTTGTCGGTGGCGGGGGGATACGAGCAGTACTTC
.	TRBV18	TRBD1	TRBJ1-6	CASSIGTENSPLHF	TGTGCCAGCTCGATCGGGACAGAAAATTCACCCCTCCACTTT
once	TRBV3-1/TRBV3-2	TRBD2	TRBJ2-1	CASSQEGGKNSYNEQFF	TGTGCCAGCAGCCAAGAGGGGGGGAAGAACTCCTACAATGAGCAGTTCTTC
.	TRBV7-9	.	TRBJ2-2	CASSRDYNPGELFF	TGTGCCAGCAGCCGCGATTATAACCCCGGGGAGCTGTTTTTT
.	TRBV28	.	TRBJ1-5	CASSLAGVWSNQPQHF	TGTGCCAGCAGTCTGGCGGGTGTTTGGTCCAATCAGCCCCAGCATTTT
.	TRBV28	.	TRBJ2-7	CASSTRGLISYEQYF	TGTGCCAGCAGTACCAGGGGCCTCATCTCCTACGAGCAGTACTTC
.	TRBV3-1/TRBV3-2	.	TRBJ2-7	CASSQRMVADEQYF	TGTGCCAGCAGCCAAAGAATGGTAGCGGACGAGCAGTACTTC
.	TRBV9	TRBD1	TRBJ2-7	CASSVSWQGAVEQYF	TGTGCCAGCAGCGTTTCGTGGCAGGGGGCTGTCGAGCAGTACTTC
.	TRBV23-1	.	TRBJ2-7	CARPTGSSYEQYF	TGCGCCAGACCCACCGGGTCTTCCTACGAGCAGTACTTC
.	TRBV28	.	TRBJ1-1	CASSKNTEAFF	TGTGCCAGCAGCAAGAACACTGAAGCTTTCTTT
.	TRBV2	TRBD1	TRBJ1-5	CASSEDRAHQPQHF	TGTGCCAGCAGCGAAGACAGGGCCCATCAGCCCCAGCATTTT
.	TRBV3-1/TRBV3-2	.	TRBJ1-5	CASSHNYRAGQPQHF	TGTGCCAGCAGCCATAATTACCGGGCGGGTCAGCCCCAGCATTTT
few	TRBV30	TRBD1	TRBJ2-6	CAWYRDRGSIGANVLTF	TGTGCCTGGTACCGGGACAGGGGTTCTATTGGGGCCAACGTCCTGACTTTC
.	TRBV4-1	.	TRBJ1-2	CATRDIPILTGGYTF	TGCGCCACCCGGGACATCCCAATTCTAACCGGGGGCTACACCTTC
.	TRBV27	.	TRBJ1-1	CASSSLGVGEAEAFF	TGTGCCAGCAGTTCTCTGGGAGTAGGAGAAGCTGAAGCTTTCTTT
.	TRBV28	TRBD2	TRBJ2-1	CASRTPRQRGILSGINEQFF	TGTGCCAGCAGAACCCCCAGGCAGCGGGGGATCCTCTCGGGAATCAATGAGCAGTTCTTC
once	TRBV10-3	TRBD2	TRBJ2-1	CAISERREGYNEQFF	TGTGCCATCAGTGAGCGGAGGGAGGGTTACAATGAGCAGTTCTTC
.	TRBV30	TRBD2	TRBJ2-2	CAWSDLAGVPNGELFF	TGTGCCTGGAGTGACCTGGCGGGGGTTCCAAACGGGGAGCTGTTTTTT
.	TRBV7-2	TRBD2	TRBJ2-7	CASSLSWLAESSYEQYF	TGTGCCAGCAGCTTAAGTTGGCTAGCGGAGAGCTCCTACGAGCAGTACTTC
.	TRBV28	TRBD2	TRBJ2-1	CASTSPGLAKNEQFF	TGTGCCAGCACTTCTCCGGGACTAGCGAAGAATGAGCAGTTCTTC
.	TRBV7-2	TRBD2	TRBJ2-2	CASSPGGLARMNTGELFF	TGTGCCAGCAGCCCGGGGGGACTAGCGAGAATGAACACCGGGGAGCTGTTTTTT
.	TRBV3-1/TRBV3-2	.	TRBJ1-6	CASSRLNSALHF	TGTGCCAGCAGCCGCCTGAACAGTGCCCTCCACTTT
.	TRBV11-1	.	TRBJ2-1	CASGLLTGYNEQFF	TGTGCCAGCGGGTTATTGACTGGCTACAATGAGCAGTTCTTC
.	TRBV12-3/TRBV12-4	.	TRBJ1-6	CASSDRSNSPLHF	TGTGCCAGCAGTGACAGGTCAAATTCACCCCTCCACTTT
.	TRBV11-3	.	TRBJ2-5	CASSLGQEQETQYF	TGTGCCAGCAGCTTAGGCCAGGAACAAGAGACCCAGTACTTC
.	TRBV29-1	.	TRBJ2-5	CSADSQGGFQETQYF	TGCAGCGCGGACAGCCAGGGGGGTTTCCAAGAGACCCAGTACTTC
.	TRBV19	TRBD1	TRBJ2-2	CASARQGANTGELFF	TGTGCCAGTGCTCGACAGGGGGCGAACACCGGGGAGCTGTTTTTT
.	TRBV11-2	TRBD1	TRBJ2-3	CASSGGTGGARKYF	TGTGCCAGCAGCGGAGGGACAGGGGGAGCCAGGAAGTATTTT
once	TRBV20-1	.	TRBJ2-3	CSASSASSGTDTQYF	TGCAGTGCTAGTTCGGCTAGCTCCGGCACAGATACGCAGTATTTT
.	TRBV2	TRBD1	TRBJ2-7	CASRGTGGDYEQYF	TGTGCCAGCAGGGGAACAGGGGGAGACTACGAGCAGTACTTC
.	TRBV4-3	TRBD1	TRBJ2-1	CASRKTTGTGISVEQFF	TGCGCCAGCAGAAAGACAACCGGGACAGGCATATCTGTTGAGCAGTTCTTC
.	TRBV6-1	.	TRBJ1-4	CASSESGTTNEKLFF	TGTGCCAGCAGTGAATCGGGAACAACTAATGAAAAACTGTTTTTT
few	TRBV7-2	.	TRBJ2-1	CASSPSWNEQFF	TGTGCCAGCAGCCCGAGTTGGAATGAGCAGTTCTTC
.	TRBV24-1	.	TRBJ1-3	CATSGNDGASGNTIYF	TGTGCCACCAGTGGGAACGACGGAGCCTCTGGAAACACCATATATTTT
.	TRBV28	.	TRBJ2-3	CASSLRFRNPTDTQYF	TGTGCCAGCAGTTTGAGGTTTCGGAACCCCACAGATACGCAGTATTTT
once	TRBV7-8	TRBD2	TRBJ2-3	CASSPVASGTTDTQYF	TGTGCCAGCAGCCCAGTTGCTAGCGGGACAACAGATACGCAGTATTTT
once	TRBV28	TRBD1	TRBJ1-2	CASSLRGDSNYGYTF	TGTGCCAGCAGTCTCAGGGGGGACTCTAACTATGGCTACACCTTC
.	TRBV7-2	.	TRBJ1-2	CASSRTGLWGYTF	TGTGCCAGCAGCCGAACAGGGCTGTGGGGCTACACCTTC
.	TRBV27	.	TRBJ2-5	CASRSAAGAQETQYF	TGTGCCAGCAGATCCGCGGCGGGGGCTCAAGAGACCCAGTACTTC
.	TRBV4-1	.	TRBJ2-4	CASSQVKPSGSPYF	TGCGCCAGCAGCCAAGTAAAGCCATCGGGAAGTCCGTACTTC
.	TRBV14	.	TRBJ2-7	CASSQGQDYSYEQYF	TGTGCCAGCAGCCAAGGTCAGGACTACTCCTACGAGCAGTACTTC
.	TRBV7-9	.	TRBJ2-7	CASSSLIHEQYF	TGTGCCAGCAGCTCCCTTATCCACGAGCAGTACTTC
.	TRBV5-1	TRBD2	TRBJ2-1	CASSLDSGLAGVGQFF	TGCGCCAGCAGCTTGGATTCCGGACTAGCGGGAGTTGGGCAGTTCTTC
.	TRBV18	.	TRBJ2-1	CASSVFDNEQFF	TGTGCCAGCTCAGTGTTCGACAATGAGCAGTTCTTC
.	TRBV27	.	TRBJ1-6	CASSTLASPLHF	TGTGCCAGCAGTACACTAGCTTCACCCCTCCACTTT
once	TRBV7-9	.	TRBJ1-4	CASSLVGGNRGEKLFF	TGTGCCAGCAGCTTAGTGGGAGGGAATCGTGGTGAAAAACTGTTTTTT
.	TRBV11-2	.	TRBJ2-4	CASSLVREKNIQYF	TGTGCCAGCAGCTTAGTGAGGGAGAAAAACATTCAGTACTTC
.	TRBV19	.	TRBJ1-2	CASSPQLYETGYGYTF	TGTGCCAGTAGCCCTCAACTCTACGAGACTGGCTATGGCTACACCTTC
.	TRBV7-6	TRBD2	TRBJ2-3	CASSSGLAGEITDTQYF	TGTGCCAGCAGCTCGGGACTAGCGGGCGAAATCACAGATACGCAGTATTTT
.	TRBV15	.	TRBJ2-1	CATMWGDSYNEQFF	TGTGCCACCATGTGGGGGGACTCCTACAATGAGCAGTTCTTC
.	TRBV5-5	.	TRBJ2-1	CASNFGAADYNEQFF	TGTGCCAGCAATTTTGGGGCGGCCGACTACAATGAGCAGTTCTTC
.	TRBV10-3	.	TRBJ2-5	CAISPQGLVETQYF	TGTGCCATCAGTCCACAGGGCTTGGTGGAGACCCAGTACTTC
.	TRBV18	.	TRBJ1-1	CASSPGNTEAFF	TGTGCCAGCTCACCCGGGAACACTGAAGCTTTCTTT
.	TRBV18	.	TRBJ1-1	CASSPGGAFGTEAFF	TGTGCCAGCTCCCCCGGTGGGGCCTTCGGCACTGAAGCTTTCTTT